This T cell receptor beta chain stems from a study of cytomegalovirus exposure and HLA in healthy donors. Broader study findings: Later findings reportedly placed an Asian-associated ancestry cluster below the approximately 620-donor mean for N-insertions.

V was trimmed by 0 bases and J by 2 bases, leaving 9 bases between them. Germline CDR1 is SGHDT and CDR2 is YYEEEE. The CDR3 has 15 residues. On this clone: Its antigen is unknown.

Vbeta (60) and Jbeta (13) primers were used in the PCR. Measured with immunoSEQ multiplex PCR; TCRdb has only the in-frame clones, and not every one. The profile shows some 150,000 clones, roughly 82% of them singletons. Sequencing used PBMCs. The chain joins TRBV5-6 to TRBJ2-1; D remains ambiguous. This clonotype originated in a woman in her thirties in good health and CMV-seronegative. CDR3 loop: CASSLGARTYNEQFF. The DNA for the CDR3 is TGTGCCAGCAGCTTGGGAGCGAGAACCTACAATGAGCAGTTCTTC.